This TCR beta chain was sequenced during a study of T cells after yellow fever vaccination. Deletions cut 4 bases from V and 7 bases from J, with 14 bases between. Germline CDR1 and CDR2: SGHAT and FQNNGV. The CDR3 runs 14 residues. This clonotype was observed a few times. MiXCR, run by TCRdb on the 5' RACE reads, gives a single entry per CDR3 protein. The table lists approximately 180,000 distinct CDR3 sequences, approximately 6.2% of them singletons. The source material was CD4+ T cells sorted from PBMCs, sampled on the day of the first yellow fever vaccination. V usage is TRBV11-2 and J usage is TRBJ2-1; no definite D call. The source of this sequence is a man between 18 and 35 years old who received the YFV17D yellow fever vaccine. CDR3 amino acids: CASSSIRRWNEQFF. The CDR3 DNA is TGTGCCAGCAGCTCCATCCGGCGATGGAATGAGCAGTTCTTC.